The rows below give T cell receptor beta chains drawn from one sample of a study of OX40 agonist ivuxolimab in advanced cancers. The method was immunoSEQ multiplex PCR; TCRdb's version includes in-frame clones alone and lacks a portion of them. The data show around 56,000 clones, roughly 88% seen once. The sequenced sample was CD4+ or CD8+ T cells sorted from blood, obtained in a trial of the OX40 agonist ivuxolimab. These receptors came from an adult with an advanced solid tumor such as melanoma, head and neck, liver or kidney cancer. CDR3s include the opening cysteine and the closing phenylalanine or tryptophan. Fields, in order: CDR3 DNA, CDR3 protein, V gene, J gene, D gene, clone size. The D gene is left open where the match is weak. Only part of the rows carry a size: once, few, many, or a class if the clone is expanded.

CDR3 DNA: TGTGCCAGTATTATTGGGGGTGAAGCTTTCTTT
CDR3 protein: CASIIGGEAFF
V gene: TRBV19
J gene: TRBJ1-1
D gene: -
clone size: -

CDR3 DNA: TGTGCCAGTAGTCCAGGACAGGGTTGGACTGAAGCTTTCTTT
CDR3 protein: CASSPGQGWTEAFF
V gene: TRBV19
J gene: TRBJ1-1
D gene: TRBD1
clone size: medium-sized

CDR3 DNA: TGCGCCAGCAGCCAAGATCCGGGGGATTGGTACACTGAAGCTTTCTTT
CDR3 protein: CASSQDPGDWYTEAFF
V gene: TRBV4-1
J gene: TRBJ1-1
D gene: -
clone size: -

CDR3 DNA: TGTGCCAGCAGACTAGCGCTTGGCACAGATACGCAGTATTTT
CDR3 protein: CASRLALGTDTQYF
V gene: TRBV27
J gene: TRBJ2-3
D gene: TRBD2
clone size: -

CDR3 DNA: TGTGCCAGTAGTATAGACCCCTACGAGCAGTACTTC
CDR3 protein: CASSIDPYEQYF
V gene: TRBV19
J gene: TRBJ2-7
D gene: -
clone size: -

CDR3 DNA: TGCGCCAGCAGCCAAGACGAGGGGGCGCTCTATGGCTACACCTTC
CDR3 protein: CASSQDEGALYGYTF
V gene: TRBV4-1
J gene: TRBJ1-2
D gene: TRBD1
clone size: -

CDR3 DNA: TGCGCCAGCAGCCGACTAGCGGGAGGTCCCACAGATACGCAGTATTTT
CDR3 protein: CASSRLAGGPTDTQYF
V gene: TRBV4-3
J gene: TRBJ2-3
D gene: TRBD2
clone size: -

CDR3 DNA: TGTGCCAGTATTCGTACGGGGCTGAACACTGAAGCTTTCTTT
CDR3 protein: CASIRTGLNTEAFF
V gene: TRBV19
J gene: TRBJ1-1
D gene: -
clone size: -

CDR3 DNA: TGTGCCAGCAGCTACCGACTGAACCGCACAGATACGCAGTATTTT
CDR3 protein: CASSYRLNRTDTQYF
V gene: TRBV6-4
J gene: TRBJ2-3
D gene: -
clone size: -

CDR3 DNA: TGTGCCAGCAGCCCAGCCAGGGCTGAAGGCACAGATACGCAGTATTTT
CDR3 protein: CASSPARAEGTDTQYF
V gene: TRBV7-9
J gene: TRBJ2-3
D gene: -
clone size: -

CDR3 DNA: TGTGCCACCAGCAGGGAGACTAGGGCCAATGAGCAGTTCTTC
CDR3 protein: CATSRETRANEQFF
V gene: TRBV15
J gene: TRBJ2-1
D gene: -
clone size: -

CDR3 DNA: TGTGCCAGCAGCGGGGACAGTAGATACACTGAAGCTTTCTTT
CDR3 protein: CASSGDSRYTEAFF
V gene: TRBV9
J gene: TRBJ1-1
D gene: TRBD1
clone size: -

CDR3 DNA: TGTGCCAGCAGTTTTCCCGGACTAGCGGGTCCGTTCTTC
CDR3 protein: CASSFPGLAGPFF
V gene: TRBV27
J gene: TRBJ2-1
D gene: TRBD2
clone size: -

CDR3 DNA: TGTGCCAGTAGTATCCTTCAAGACAATGAGCAGTTCTTC
CDR3 protein: CASSILQDNEQFF
V gene: TRBV19
J gene: TRBJ2-1
D gene: -
clone size: -

CDR3 DNA: TGTGCCAGCAGCCCCGAAACGAAAAAACTGTTTTTT
CDR3 protein: CASSPETKKLFF
V gene: TRBV7-9
J gene: TRBJ1-4
D gene: -
clone size: -

CDR3 DNA: TGTGCCAGCAGTTTGACCGAAGACTACTACGAGCAGTACTTC
CDR3 protein: CASSLTEDYYEQYF
V gene: TRBV27
J gene: TRBJ2-7
D gene: -
clone size: -

CDR3 DNA: TGTGCCAGCAGCTTAGCTCCGGGACAGGGTACCGAGCAGTACTTC
CDR3 protein: CASSLAPGQGTEQYF
V gene: TRBV7-6
J gene: TRBJ2-7
D gene: TRBD1
clone size: -

CDR3 DNA: TGTGCCAGCAGCTTAGTAGCGGGAGGCCTCAATGAGCAGTTCTTC
CDR3 protein: CASSLVAGGLNEQFF
V gene: TRBV7-3
J gene: TRBJ2-1
D gene: TRBD2
clone size: -

CDR3 DNA: TGTGCCAGCAGTTCGATCCCATATAGCAATCAGCCCCAGCATTTT
CDR3 protein: CASSSIPYSNQPQHF
V gene: TRBV27
J gene: TRBJ1-5
D gene: -
clone size: -

CDR3 DNA: TGTGCCAGCAGCTTGGGCGTCAGGCCGGAGGGTGAAAAACTGTTTTTT
CDR3 protein: CASSLGVRPEGEKLFF
V gene: TRBV5-4
J gene: TRBJ1-4
D gene: -
clone size: -

CDR3 DNA: TGTGCCAGCAGCTTGGCTTCTGGAAACACCATATATTTT
CDR3 protein: CASSLASGNTIYF
V gene: TRBV5-4
J gene: TRBJ1-3
D gene: -
clone size: -

CDR3 DNA: TGCGCCAGCAGCCAAGTATCCCCACTAACAGGGCAGAATGAAAAACTGTTTTTT
CDR3 protein: CASSQVSPLTGQNEKLFF
V gene: TRBV4-1
J gene: TRBJ1-4
D gene: -
clone size: -

CDR3 DNA: TGTGCCAGCAGTAGCGGGGGGGCCGAGGCAGATACGCAGTATTTT
CDR3 protein: CASSSGGAEADTQYF
V gene: TRBV6-4
J gene: TRBJ2-3
D gene: TRBD2
clone size: medium-sized

CDR3 DNA: TGTGCCAGCAGCCTTCAGGGAGCCAAAAACATTCAGTACTTC
CDR3 protein: CASSLQGAKNIQYF
V gene: TRBV27
J gene: TRBJ2-4
D gene: -
clone size: -

CDR3 DNA: TGTGCCAGCAGCCCAAACAGTATCAATGAGCAGTTCTTC
CDR3 protein: CASSPNSINEQFF
V gene: TRBV9
J gene: TRBJ2-1
D gene: -
clone size: -

CDR3 DNA: TGTGCCAGCCGCTTGAGGGGGGATAGCAATCAGCCCCAGCATTTT
CDR3 protein: CASRLRGDSNQPQHF
V gene: TRBV28
J gene: TRBJ1-5
D gene: -
clone size: -

CDR3 DNA: TGTGCCAGCAGTGGAGCAAACTACGAGCAGTACTTC
CDR3 protein: CASSGANYEQYF
V gene: TRBV28
J gene: TRBJ2-7
D gene: -
clone size: -

CDR3 DNA: TGTGCCAGCAGCTACAGCAGGGCCCCCGAAAACATTCAGTACTTC
CDR3 protein: CASSYSRAPENIQYF
V gene: TRBV14
J gene: TRBJ2-4
D gene: -
clone size: once

CDR3 DNA: TGCGCCAGCAGTGGGGATTTCCCTAACTATGGCTACACCTTC
CDR3 protein: CASSGDFPNYGYTF
V gene: TRBV5-1
J gene: TRBJ1-2
D gene: -
clone size: -

CDR3 DNA: TGTGCCAGCAGCCTTTCGTCCGGGGAGCTGTTTTTT
CDR3 protein: CASSLSSGELFF
V gene: TRBV7-2
J gene: TRBJ2-2
D gene: -
clone size: -

CDR3 DNA: TGTGCCAGGGGGACAGGGGGTTGGGAAGAGACCCAGTACTTC
CDR3 protein: CARGTGGWEETQYF
V gene: TRBV2
J gene: TRBJ2-5
D gene: TRBD1
clone size: once

CDR3 DNA: TGCAGCGTGGCCCGGGAGTTTGGATCACCCCTCCACTTT
CDR3 protein: CSVAREFGSPLHF
V gene: TRBV29-1
J gene: TRBJ1-6
D gene: -
clone size: -

CDR3 DNA: TGTGCCAGCAGTGTTCTCGGGACATATCCTGAGCAGTTCTTC
CDR3 protein: CASSVLGTYPEQFF
V gene: TRBV2
J gene: TRBJ2-1
D gene: -
clone size: -

CDR3 DNA: TGTGCCAGCAGCTTGTTGGGACAGGGGCTAAGCTCTGGGGCCAACGTCCTGACTTTC
CDR3 protein: CASSLLGQGLSSGANVLTF
V gene: TRBV5-4
J gene: TRBJ2-6
D gene: TRBD1
clone size: -

CDR3 DNA: TGTGCCAGCAGTGCCCGGGACAGAGGATTGCAACACCTTGAAAAACTGTTTTTT
CDR3 protein: CASSARDRGLQHLEKLFF
V gene: TRBV6-4
J gene: TRBJ1-4
D gene: TRBD1
clone size: -

CDR3 DNA: TGTGCCAGCAGCCAGACAGACGGGAACACTGAAGCTTTCTTT
CDR3 protein: CASSQTDGNTEAFF
V gene: TRBV7-8
J gene: TRBJ1-1
D gene: -
clone size: -

CDR3 DNA: TGTGCCTGGAGCGGGACGGGGCGCTCCTACAATGAGCAGTTCTTC
CDR3 protein: CAWSGTGRSYNEQFF
V gene: TRBV30
J gene: TRBJ2-1
D gene: -
clone size: -

CDR3 DNA: TGTGCCAGCAGCTTTTGGGCCAATGAGCAGTTCTTC
CDR3 protein: CASSFWANEQFF
V gene: TRBV7-9
J gene: TRBJ2-1
D gene: -
clone size: -

CDR3 DNA: TGTGCCAGTAGTATGTCGACAGGGCGGGCCTACAATGAGCAGTTCTTC
CDR3 protein: CASSMSTGRAYNEQFF
V gene: TRBV19
J gene: TRBJ2-1
D gene: TRBD1
clone size: -

CDR3 DNA: TGTGCCAGTATAAAACCAAATATGGACGGCTCCTACGAGCAGTACTTC
CDR3 protein: CASIKPNMDGSYEQYF
V gene: TRBV19
J gene: TRBJ2-7
D gene: -
clone size: -

CDR3 DNA: TGCGCCAGCAGCCAGGGACTAGCGGGAGCCTACGAGCAGTACTTC
CDR3 protein: CASSQGLAGAYEQYF
V gene: TRBV4-1
J gene: TRBJ2-7
D gene: TRBD2
clone size: -

CDR3 DNA: TGCAGTGCCCCTTATGGCTACACCTTC
CDR3 protein: CSAPYGYTF
V gene: TRBV20-1
J gene: TRBJ1-2
D gene: -
clone size: once

CDR3 DNA: TGTGCCAGCAGCTTAAGCCGGGGAACTGAAGCTTTCTTT
CDR3 protein: CASSLSRGTEAFF
V gene: TRBV7-9
J gene: TRBJ1-1
D gene: -
clone size: -

CDR3 DNA: TGTGCCAGCACCGAACACAATGAGCAGTTCTTC
CDR3 protein: CASTEHNEQFF
V gene: TRBV7-2
J gene: TRBJ2-1
D gene: -
clone size: -

CDR3 DNA: TGTGCCAGCAGCTTAGGAGTGTCCGATGAAGCTTTCTTT
CDR3 protein: CASSLGVSDEAFF
V gene: TRBV7-3
J gene: TRBJ1-1
D gene: -
clone size: -

CDR3 DNA: TGTGCCAGCAGTTTAGAGACAGGGGGCGCGTTCAGTACAGATACGCAGTATTTT
CDR3 protein: CASSLETGGAFSTDTQYF
V gene: TRBV28
J gene: TRBJ2-3
D gene: TRBD1
clone size: -

CDR3 DNA: TGTGCCAGCAGCTGGGGACAGGAATACTACTACGAGCAGTACTTC
CDR3 protein: CASSWGQEYYYEQYF
V gene: TRBV11-2
J gene: TRBJ2-7
D gene: TRBD1
clone size: -

CDR3 DNA: TGTGCCAGCAGCCCCCCCGGGACTAGCGTGGACAATGAGCAGTTCTTC
CDR3 protein: CASSPPGTSVDNEQFF
V gene: TRBV7-8
J gene: TRBJ2-1
D gene: TRBD2
clone size: -

CDR3 DNA: TGCAGTGCTAGAGTTACCGTTGAGCAGTTCTTC
CDR3 protein: CSARVTVEQFF
V gene: TRBV20-1
J gene: TRBJ2-1
D gene: -
clone size: -

CDR3 DNA: TGTGCCAGCAGCTTGGCCGTTAGAGAGGATAAGGATACGCAGTATTTT
CDR3 protein: CASSLAVREDKDTQYF
V gene: TRBV5-8
J gene: TRBJ2-3
D gene: -
clone size: medium-sized

CDR3 DNA: TGTGCCAGCAGCTTAGGACTAAATGAGCAGTTCTTC
CDR3 protein: CASSLGLNEQFF
V gene: TRBV11-2
J gene: TRBJ2-1
D gene: -
clone size: once

CDR3 DNA: TGTGCCAGCAGCACCTTGACAGGGGGCGCGATGAACACTGAAGCTTTCTTT
CDR3 protein: CASSTLTGGAMNTEAFF
V gene: TRBV7-9
J gene: TRBJ1-1
D gene: TRBD1
clone size: once

CDR3 DNA: TGCGCCAGCAGCCAAGTTGAGGGAGGGAGCTCCTACGAGCAGTACTTC
CDR3 protein: CASSQVEGGSSYEQYF
V gene: TRBV4-3
J gene: TRBJ2-7
D gene: TRBD2
clone size: -